The text below deals with one TCR beta chain. The source of the sample is a study of T cell responses to AZD1222 COVID-19 vaccine. Clones were read by immunoSEQ multiplex PCR, and TCRdb kept only the in-frame ones, dropping some. The sample has about 160,000 clones, more than 85% seen once. The CDR3 has 15 amino acids. The V gene's germline CDR1 is SGHTA and CDR2 FQGNSA. V was pared by 3 bases and J by 6 bases, with 16 bases between. This specimen was peripheral blood, taken 28 days after the second AZD1222 dose. The genes are TRBV7-2 and TRBJ2-3; the D is unclear. The TCR originated in an adult who received the AZD1222 COVID-19 vaccine. CDR3 residues: CASSFNLQPADTQYF. CDR3 nucleotides: TGTGCCAGCAGCTTCAATTTACAACCGGCGGATACGCAGTATTTT.